The T cell receptor beta chain described here comes from a study of T cells expressing NK-cell markers. About the research overall: It was sorted CD3+CD56-NKG2C+, CD3+CD56+NKG2C- and CD3+CD56+NKG2C+ T cells that provided the TCR beta repertoires. General study findings and limits: Whether expanded NKG2C-expressing T cell clones recognize HCMV is unknown. NKG2C+ dominant clonotypes from 6 or 7 donors made up about 1.0-7.5% of CD8+ T cells.

A note on this clonotype: Its target is unknown.

Germline CDR1 SGHTA, CDR2 FQGNSA. The CDR3 covers 15 residues. Researchers built TCR beta cDNA using 5'RACE template switching with UMIs. TCRdb reworked the 5' RACE reads into one entry per CDR3 protein, no DNA. The listing contains 400,000 or so distinct CDR3 sequences. The sample comprised blood T cells: a sorted CD56 or NKG2C T cell subset, CD4+ or CD8+ T cells, or bulk PBMC T cells (not recorded which). The TCR comes from a woman aged 45-65 years in good health. The rearrangement uses TRBV7-2 and TRBJ1-3. Here the CDR3 reads CASSLGHYSGNTIYF.